This T cell receptor (beta chain) stems from a study of post-analysis software for immune sequencing data (dated by TCRdb to the mid-2010s). Regarding the research as a whole: Recorded disease courses included relapsing-remitting, secondary progressive and progressive-relapsing multiple sclerosis, with some patients lacking subtype annotation. The patient repertoires were set against 10 or so previously published healthy control repertoires from donors whose ages ranged from roughly 6 to 25 years. A subset of samples was prepared in parallel using single-end sample barcoding, then pooled and co-amplified after Illumina adapter ligation. Points the paper makes about the study in general: The control group was slightly older than the multiple sclerosis patient group. Direct clustering with F measure showed strong co-clustering of samples prepared in the same batch, prompting a batch-effect correction. Patients showed significantly higher frequencies than controls for a handful of TRBV segments, among them TRBV5-6, TRBV5-1 and TRBV20-1. Normalized Chao1 diversity was significantly lower in multiple sclerosis patients than controls, suggesting substantial peripheral T-cell clonal expansion.

According to the germline V gene, CDR1 reads SGHTA and CDR2 reads FQGNSA. Spanning cysteine to phenylalanine, the CDR3 consists of 15 amino acids. CDR3 DNA only is kept here, 45 bases in frame from base 1. V is cut back by 6 bases and J by 9 bases, with 10 bases in the junction unmatched. The library came from PCR. TCRdb lists the instrument as Illumina HiSeq 2500. Unique molecular identifiers were incorporated into TCR beta cDNA libraries to reduce PCR and sequencing biases. Per 1 to 10 million input T cells, roughly 0.5 million cDNA molecules were obtained, such that each molecule approximated one T cell. The patient libraries were prepared and sequenced with the same protocol used for the earlier healthy control dataset. Samples belonging to the same batch were prepared together, multiplexed and sequenced on a shared HiSeq lane. The paper's processing steps were these. MIGEC handled the raw barcoded reads, throwing out single-read molecular identifier groups before consensus assembly and CDR3 extraction. Clonotype tables were post-analysed with VDJtools, normalizing diversity by down-sampling all datasets to the smallest sample size. To correct batch-related cross-sample contamination, repertoire overlap clustering matched CDR3 amino acid sequences but not nucleotide sequences. TCRdb itself trimmed the public reads at Q25 with fastp, ran MiXCR and retained productive beta chains. Merged by CDR3 protein, the rows form single entries marked with the most common genes and DNA. The V and J calls follow TCRdb's processing rather than the paper's. The sample has 380,000 or so distinct CDR3 sequences on record, around 37% of them singletons. 13% of the sample is held by the ten biggest clonotypes.

TCR beta repertoires were profiled from peripheral blood of 10 to 15 young patients with multiple sclerosis to demonstrate the VDJtools post-analysis software. The multiple sclerosis patients were children and adolescents ranging in age from about 6 to 16 years. This clonotype has a count of ten or more. What this receptor recognizes is not known. Nothing much larger sits one base from this clone, and base qualities are not available. The V gene is TRBV7-2 and the J gene is TRBJ1-6; 8 middle bases align to TRBD1. This sequence originates from a girl aged 5-17 years with multiple sclerosis. The sequenced sample consisted of blood. The DNA is TGTGCCAGCAGATCCGGGACAGGAGTTCTTTCACCCCTCCACTTT. This yields the protein CASRSGTGVLSPLHF. Here the CDR3 is joined to the reference TRBV7-2 and TRBJ1-6 genes, and the full variable domain is: GAGVSQSPSNKVTEKGKDVELRCDPISGHTALYWYRQSLGQGLEFLIYFQGNSAPDKSGLPSDRFSAERTGGSVSTLTIQRTQQEDSAVYLCASRSGTGVLSPLHFGNGTRLTVT.